A single sample is the source of the 8 T cell receptor beta chains below, sequenced in a study of T cell repertoires in cytomegalovirus infection. TCRdb analysed the reads with MiXCR anew, one entry per CDR3 protein. The repertoire has under 850,000 distinct CDR3 sequences, about 33% of them found once; the top ten carry about 18%. Their specific antigens are unknown. The input for sequencing was cultured PBMCs, taken from culture after CMV antigen stimulation. The receptors were gathered from a human donor in good health (CMV status not recorded). Some clones in this sample may be carry-over from other donors' samples.

The V and J genes are TRBV27 and TRBJ2-3; 13 positions match TRBD2. Germline V lookup: CDR1 MNHEY, CDR2 SMNVEV (reference sequence). The CDR3 is 14 residues long. Trimming took 6 bases from V and 10 from J; bases not matched to a gene: 7. Written as DNA, the CDR3 is TGTGCCAGCAGCCGGACTAGCGGGAGAGAACCGCAGTATTTT. This encodes CASSRTSGREPQYF.

The chain couples TRBV20-1 to TRBJ2-3, with D uncertain. V lost 3 bases and J lost 4, with 17 bases in between. This CDR3 spans 15 amino acids. The V gene's germline CDR1 is DFQATT and CDR2 SNEGSKA (reference sequence). DNA of the CDR3: TGCAGTGCTAGCCCCCCGGGCGGCTGGGCAGATACGCAGTATTTT. Residues: CSASPPGGWADTQYF.

The J gene is TRBJ1-5, the V gene TRBV6-6; possibly TRBD1 for D (5 bases). The CDR3 has 14 residues. V lost 2 bases to trimming and J lost 2 bases, with 7 bases between them. Germline values: CDR1 MNHNY, CDR2 SVGAGI (reference sequence). The CDR3 region has the DNA TGTGCCAGCAGTTACGGGGCGGGCAATCAGCCCCAGCATTTT. Residues: CASSYGAGNQPQHF.

In this sample, this clonotype turned up many times. This rearrangement joins TRBV7-2 to TRBJ2-1; no reliable D call. The CDR3 spans 16 residues. Germline V lookup: CDR1 SGHTA, CDR2 FQGNSA. V lost 0 bases to trimming and J lost 0 bases, with 9 bases between them. The CDR3 DNA reads TGTGCCAGCAGCTTAGCGGCGGCTAGCTCCTACAATGAGCAGTTCTTC. It translates to CASSLAAASSYNEQFF.

The gene calls are TRBV27 and TRBJ2-6, with D perhaps given as TRBD1 or TRBD2 (5 bases each). There are 16 residues in the CDR3. The germline V gene has CDR1 MNHEY and CDR2 SMNVEV (reference sequence). V shed 4 bases and J shed 1 base, with 11 bases lying between them. CDR3 sequence reads: CASSSGRMSGANVLTF. CDR3 bases: TGTGCCAGCAGTTCGGGGCGGATGTCTGGGGCCAACGTCCTGACTTTC. Based on the CDR3 plus reference TRBV27 and TRBJ2-6, the full variable domain is EAQVTQNPRYLITVTGKKLTVTCSQNMNHEYMSWYRQDPGLGLRQIYYSMNVEVTDKGDVPEGYKVSRKEKRNFPLILESPSPNQTSLYFCASSSGRMSGANVLTFGAGSRLTVL.

CDR3 bases: TGCAGTGCTCTGGGGCCTGGGGGTCACGAGCAGTACTTC. This codes for CSALGPGGHEQYF. The rearrangement uses TRBV20-1 and TRBJ2-7; D might be TRBD1 or TRBD2, each matching 5 bases. Trimming took off 5 bases at V and 5 bases at J, with 16 bases between the two ends. The germline gives CDR1 DFQATT, CDR2 SNEGSKA (reference sequence). The CDR3 is 13 residues long.

The rearrangement uses TRBV7-4 and TRBJ1-5; D is unclear. Between the trimmed V and J ends, which lost 2 bases and 1 base, there was a span of 9 bases. Germline V gene sequence: CDR1 SGHVT, CDR2 SQSDAQ. The CDR3 sequence is 15 residues long. The CDR3 region has the DNA TGTGCCAGCAGCTTATCTTCAGTGAGCAATCAGCCCCAGCATTTT. It encodes CASSLSSVSNQPQHF.

The genes are TRBV7-2 and TRBJ1-2; D is possibly TRBD1 (5 bases). This CDR3 is built from 12 residues. V lost 1 base and J 7 bases, leaving 7 bases between the germline ends. The V gene's germline CDR1 is SGHTA and CDR2 FQGNSA. The DNA for the CDR3 is TGTGCCAGCAGCTTAGTAGGGGTTGGCTACACCTTC. This encodes CASSLVGVGYTF.